Described below is a single TCR beta chain sequence and its context. Its antigen is unknown. The source of the sample is a study of memory CD4+ T cells and cytomegalovirus serostatus. About the research overall: This sample comes from healthy Belgian adults, about nine CMV seropositive, approximately 25 seronegative.

Whole-study results and caveats: CD4+ memory repertoires contained about two fifths of the 164 reported CMV TCRbeta sequences.

TCRdb's copy holds only in-frame clones and misses some; the assay was immunoSEQ multiplex PCR. Among 46,000 or so clones listed, about 78% were seen once. Single viable CD3+CD4+CD8-CD45RO+ cells were sorted as the memory CD4+ T cells. CMV serostatus came from serum IgG against pp150, pp28, p38, p52. Trimming took 8 bases from V and 0 from J, leaving 6 bases between them. Per germline, CDR1 WSHSY and CDR2 SAAADI. The CDR3 is made up of 12 amino acids. The receptor comes from an adult in good health and CMV-seronegative. The V gene is TRBV10-2, the J gene TRBJ2-3; D is unclear. The sequenced sample was memory CD4+ T cells from blood. As DNA, the CDR3 is TGCGCCAGCGAAGGGAGCACAGATACGCAGTATTTT. This translates into CASEGSTDTQYF.